These 7 T cell receptor beta chains came from one sample sequenced in a study of cytomegalovirus exposure and HLA in healthy donors. PCR employed 60 Vbeta and 13 Jbeta primers. Profiled with immunoSEQ multiplex PCR; TCRdb holds only in-frame clones, not every one. The sample lists 100,000 to 150,000 clones, 75% to 85% occurring once. The sequencing input was PBMCs. Every receptor here comes from a man aged 45-65 years in good health and CMV-seronegative.

The chain joins TRBV2 to TRBJ2-1; D not certain. The V end lost 4 bases, the J end lost 9 bases, and 19 bases lay between the germline ends. Germline CDR1 is SNHLY and CDR2 is FYNNEI. The length of the CDR3 is 15 residues. CDR3 residues: CASSGVPGHAGEQFF. The CDR3 DNA reads as TGTGCCAGCAGTGGTGTCCCAGGTCACGCAGGTGAGCAGTTCTTC.

The rearrangement joins TRBV6-4 to TRBJ1-2; D possibly corresponds to TRBD1 (6 bases). Trimming removed 7 bases from V and 6 bases from J, with 18 bases in between. The CDR3 covers 14 residues. Germline CDR1 MRHNA, CDR2 SNTAGT. The CDR3 spells CASKGSGDMHGYTF. DNA of the CDR3: TGTGCCAGCAAGGGGTCAGGGGATATGCATGGCTACACCTTC.

The chain joins TRBV10-3 to TRBJ1-1; D call uncertain. Germline CDR1 and CDR2: ENHRY and SYGVKD. Trimming took 4 bases from V and 7 from J, leaving 7 bases between them. The CDR3 is 11 amino acids. The CDR3 loop is CAISGENEAFF. The CDR3 DNA follows: TGTGCCATCAGTGGCGAGAATGAAGCTTTCTTT.

Here the CDR3 DNA reads TGCGCCAGCAGCTTAGGACAGGAGCCAGATACGCAGTATTTT. Translated: CASSLGQEPDTQYF. The chain has TRBV5-1 and TRBJ2-3; the match to TRBD1 covers 7 bases. V gave up 2 bases and J gave up 4 bases; unmatched junction bases: 4. The germline V gene has CDR1 SGHRS and CDR2 YFSETQ. The CDR3 contains 14 residues.

The chain combines TRBV9 with TRBJ2-5; D is possibly TRBD2 (6 bases). Germline V lookup: CDR1 SGDLS, CDR2 YYNGEE. The CDR3 contains 15 residues. Between the trimmed V and J ends, which lost 7 bases and 5 bases, there was a span of 21 bases. CDR3 sequence reads: CASSQATRRGETQYF. The DNA for the CDR3 is TGTGCCAGCTCCCAGGCGACTAGGAGAGGGGAGACCCAGTACTTC.

The J gene is TRBJ1-1, the V gene TRBV14; D is ambiguous. Trimming stripped 0 bases from V and 3 bases from J, with 11 bases between. The CDR3 loop spans 15 amino acids. Germline V gene lookup returns CDR1 SGHDN and CDR2 FVKESK. This CDR3 is CASSQDLGTYTEAFF. The DNA of the CDR3 is TGTGCCAGCAGCCAAGATCTGGGCACTTACACTGAAGCTTTCTTT.

The chain uses TRBV6-5 and TRBJ2-2; D remains unclear. Trimming left V 6 bases short and J 4 bases short, with 12 bases between. The CDR3 totals 14 residues. CDR1 MNHEY and CDR2 SVGAGI come from the germline V gene. The CDR3 region has the DNA TGTGCCAGCAGCTTGCGTGTCGTCACCGGGGAGCTGTTTTTT. This gives the protein CASSLRVVTGELFF.